These 2 T cell receptor beta chains were all obtained from the same sample, sequenced in a study of regulatory T cells in long-lasting Graves disease. The authors built TCR beta libraries using iRepertoire HTBI primers and Arm-PCR of CDR3 regions. MiXCR, applied by TCRdb to the multiplex PCR reads, yields one record per CDR3 protein. The sample lists approximately 290,000 distinct CDR3 sequences; approximately 20% were seen once. Time point described: persistent/refractory GD, antithyroid drugs over 5 years with positive TRAb. Extracted RNA from PBMCs served as the source of the TCR library. Source: peripheral blood mononuclear cells (PBMCs), taken when the disease was refractory, from a patient treated with antithyroid drugs. The receptors come from a female donor with Graves disease.

The chain recombines TRBV20-1 with TRBJ2-2, with 9 bases fitting TRBD2. The V and J ends lost 1 base and 4 bases, in that order; junction bases with no gene match: 10. The CDR3 sequence is 17 residues long. In germline, CDR1 is DFQATT, CDR2 SNEGSKA (reference sequence). The CDR3 spells CSARGTSVSSGTGELFF. The CDR3 DNA reads as TGCAGTGCTAGAGGGACTAGCGTCTCGTCGGGCACCGGGGAGCTGTTTTTT.

This clonotype was seen ten or more times. The chain has TRBV28 and TRBJ1-2; no clear D. This CDR3 is 14 amino acids long. Trimming shortened V by 6 bases and J by 4 bases, and 15 bases separated the two germline ends. In germline, CDR1 is MDHEN, CDR2 SYDVKM. The CDR3 DNA follows: TGTGCCAGCAGCCAAGACATTGACCTCTATGGCTACACCTTC. Translation gives CASSQDIDLYGYTF.